The next 2 T cell receptor beta chains were all read from a single sample in a study of CD8+CD57+ T cells in acquired aplastic anemia. Genomic DNA was employed as the template in profiling TCR beta VDJ and CDR3. Each CDR3 protein gets one entry after TCRdb re-called the reads with MiXCR. The sample includes 110,000 or so distinct CDR3 sequences, 45% to 60% of them seen just once. All sequencing subjects had displayed CD8+CD57+ cell expansion on flow cytometry. Sequencing was carried out using sorted CD4+, CD8+, or CD8+CD57+ T cells (not recorded which) from PBMCs. These receptors came from a human donor with aplastic anemia.

The chain joins TRBV3-1 to TRBJ1-2, with D possibly being TRBD1 (5 bases). Germline-derived CDR1 and CDR2 are LGHDT and YNNKEL (reference sequence). This CDR3 spans 17 amino acids. Trimming took 0 bases from V and 1 from J, leaving 15 bases between them. Here the CDR3 reads CASSQEMRGGLNYGYTF. CDR3 nucleotides: TGTGCCAGCAGCCAAGAGATGAGGGGCGGCCTTAACTATGGCTACACCTTC.

V is TRBV9 and J is TRBJ1-1, with D unresolved. Trimming shortened V by 5 bases and J by 6 bases, and 8 bases separated the two germline ends. Per the germline V gene, CDR1 is SGDLS and CDR2 is YYNGEE. The CDR3 is 11 residues long. For the CDR3, the DNA is TGTGCCAGCAGAATTTATCCTGAAGCTTTCTTT. It yields the protein CASRIYPEAFF.